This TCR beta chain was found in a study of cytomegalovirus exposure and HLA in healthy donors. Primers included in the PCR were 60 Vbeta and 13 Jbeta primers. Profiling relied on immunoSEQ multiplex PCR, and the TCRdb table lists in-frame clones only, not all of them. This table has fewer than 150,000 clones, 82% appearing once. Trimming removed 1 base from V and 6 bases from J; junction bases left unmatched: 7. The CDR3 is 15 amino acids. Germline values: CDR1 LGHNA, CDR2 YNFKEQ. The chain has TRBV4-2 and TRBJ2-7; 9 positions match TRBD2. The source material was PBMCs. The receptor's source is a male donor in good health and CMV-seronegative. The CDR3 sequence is CASSQGSGRETEQYF. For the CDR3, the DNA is TGTGCCAGCAGCCAAGGTAGCGGGAGAGAAACCGAGCAGTACTTC.